This record looks at one TCR beta chain sequence and its context. The target antigen is unknown. At one end, the junction sequence differs from germline, possibly due to a read error. These data come from a study of tumor-infiltrating lymphocytes in primary liver carcinoma. Study-wide results and limits: Only about 8-25% of top clones appeared in all five tumor regions.

TCR beta cDNA was prepared out of roughly 0.5 ug total RNA by means of a constant-region primer. ARM-PCR, slightly modified, supplied the TCR beta libraries through three nested multiplex PCR rounds. TRBV1-TRBV30 forward primers and a C-beta reverse primer were used in the first two PCR rounds, which each ran for about 10 cycles. TCRdb re-called the multiplex PCR reads with MiXCR, one entry per CDR3 protein. The table lists about 210,000 distinct CDR3 sequences, 85% of them singletons. The CDR3 is 17 amino acids. The germline V gene encodes CDR1 MNHNS and CDR2 SASEGT. Co-extraction of RNA and DNA was performed on about 18-30 mg of unsorted bulk tissue. Samples came from superior, inferior, lateral poles and tumor centre.

The sequencing sample was made of tumor tissue from primary liver carcinoma. This sequence was found in a man in his forties with primary liver carcinoma and hepatitis B virus infection. This rearrangement joins TRBV6-1 to TRBJ2-1; TRBD1 aligns across 9 bases. The chain's CDR3 is CARSPGTGFWGSNDQFF. CDR3 in DNA: TGTGCCAGGAGCCCCGGGACAGGGTTTTGGGGGAGTAATGACCAGTTCTTC.